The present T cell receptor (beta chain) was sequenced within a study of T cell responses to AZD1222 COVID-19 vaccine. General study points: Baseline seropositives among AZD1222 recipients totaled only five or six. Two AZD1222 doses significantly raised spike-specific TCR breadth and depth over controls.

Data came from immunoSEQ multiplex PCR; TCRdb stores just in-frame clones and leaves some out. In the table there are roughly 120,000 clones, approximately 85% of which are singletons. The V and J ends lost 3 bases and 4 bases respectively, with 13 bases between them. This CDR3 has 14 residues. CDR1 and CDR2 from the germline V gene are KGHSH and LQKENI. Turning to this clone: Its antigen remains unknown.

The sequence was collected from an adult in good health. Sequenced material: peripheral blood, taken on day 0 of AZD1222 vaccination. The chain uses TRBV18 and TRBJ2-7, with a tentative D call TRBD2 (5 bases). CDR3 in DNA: TGTGCCAGCTCACCCCTAGCTGAAGCGTACGAGCAGTACTTC. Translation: CASSPLAEAYEQYF.